This TCR beta chain is from a study of response to subunit inactivated influenza vaccine. TCRdb used MiXCR to reprocess the RT-PCR reads, holding one entry per CDR3 protein. The data show about 300,000 distinct CDR3 sequences, 20% to 25% seen once. This clonotype was observed a few times. Its antigen is not identified. CDR1 and CDR2 (germline): SGHDT, YYEEEE. The CDR3 has 14 residues. V lost 4 bases and J lost 4, with 12 bases in between. Study-wide findings and caveats: Authors suggested each seasonal flu vaccination may recruit only limited numbers of new T cells.

The specimen was PBMCs from blood, collected approximately 22 months after vaccination. The sequence was collected from a man aged 45 to 75 who received an inactivated influenza vaccine. The rearrangement joins TRBV5-6 to TRBJ2-4; D is ambiguous. The CDR3 loop is CASSLGTLKNIQYF. The CDR3 coding sequence is TGTGCCAGCAGCCTGGGCACCCTAAAAAACATTCAGTACTTC. The whole variable domain, filled in from reference TRBV5-6 and TRBJ2-4, reads DAGVTQSPTHLIKTRGQQVTLRCSPKSGHDTVSWYQQALGQGPQFIFQYYEEEERQRGNFPDRFSGHQFPNYSSELNVNALLLGDSALYLCASSLGTLKNIQYFGAGTRLSVL.